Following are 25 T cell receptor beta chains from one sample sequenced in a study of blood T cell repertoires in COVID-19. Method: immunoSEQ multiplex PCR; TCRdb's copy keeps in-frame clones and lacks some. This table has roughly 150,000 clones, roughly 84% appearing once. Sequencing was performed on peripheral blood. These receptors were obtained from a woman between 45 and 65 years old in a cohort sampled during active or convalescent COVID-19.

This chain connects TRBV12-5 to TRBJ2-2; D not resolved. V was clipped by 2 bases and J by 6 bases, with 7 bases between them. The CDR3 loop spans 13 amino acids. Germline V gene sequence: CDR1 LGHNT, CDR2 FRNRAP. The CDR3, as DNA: TGTGCTAGTGGTTTGTCCGGGTCCGGGGAGCTGTTTTTT. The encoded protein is CASGLSGSGELFF.

The CDR3 nucleotides are TGTGCCAGCAGTTCGATAGCCAAGAACACTGAAGCTTTCTTT. Protein: CASSSIAKNTEAFF. This sequence joins TRBV6-6 and TRBJ1-1; D remains unclear. Germline V CDR1 and CDR2: MNHNY, SVGAGI (reference sequence). V shed 4 bases and J shed 1 base, with 10 bases lying between them. CDR3 size: 14 residues.

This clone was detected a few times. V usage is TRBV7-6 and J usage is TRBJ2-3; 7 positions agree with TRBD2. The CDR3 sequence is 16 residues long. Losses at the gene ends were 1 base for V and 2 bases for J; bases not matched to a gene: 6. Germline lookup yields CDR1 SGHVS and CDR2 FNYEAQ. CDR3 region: CASSLVTGGTTDTQYF. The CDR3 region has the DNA TGTGCCAGCAGCTTAGTTACCGGGGGGACCACAGATACGCAGTATTTT.

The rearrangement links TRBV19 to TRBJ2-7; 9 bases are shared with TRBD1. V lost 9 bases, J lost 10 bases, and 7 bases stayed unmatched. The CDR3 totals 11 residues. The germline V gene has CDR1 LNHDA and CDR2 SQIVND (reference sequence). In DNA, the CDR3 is TGTGCCAGCGGAACAGGGGGCCGTCAGTACTTC. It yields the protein CASGTGGRQYF.

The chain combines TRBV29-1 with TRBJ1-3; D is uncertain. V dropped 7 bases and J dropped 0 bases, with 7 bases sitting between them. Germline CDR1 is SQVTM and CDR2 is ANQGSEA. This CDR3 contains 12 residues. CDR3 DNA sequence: TGCAGCGCCCGAGACTCTGGAAACACCATATATTTT. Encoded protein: CSARDSGNTIYF.

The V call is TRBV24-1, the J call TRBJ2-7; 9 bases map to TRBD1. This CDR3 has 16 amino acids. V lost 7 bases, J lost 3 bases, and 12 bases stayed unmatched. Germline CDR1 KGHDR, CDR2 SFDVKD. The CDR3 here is CATREHEQGAGYEQYF. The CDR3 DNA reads TGTGCCACCAGGGAACATGAACAGGGGGCAGGCTACGAGCAGTACTTC.

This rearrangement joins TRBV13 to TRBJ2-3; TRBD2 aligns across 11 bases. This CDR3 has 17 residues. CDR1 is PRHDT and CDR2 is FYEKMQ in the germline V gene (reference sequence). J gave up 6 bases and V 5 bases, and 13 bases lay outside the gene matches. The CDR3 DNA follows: TGTGCCAGCAGCCCCCCCGGGACTAGCGGTCCGTCGGATACGCAGTATTTT. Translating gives CASSPPGTSGPSDTQYF. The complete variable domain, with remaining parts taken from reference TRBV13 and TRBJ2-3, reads AAGVIQSPRHLIKEKRETATLKCYPIPRHDTVYWYQQGPGQDPQFLISFYEKMQSDKGSIPDRFSAQQFSDYHSELNMSSLELGDSALYFCASSPPGTSGPSDTQYFGPGTRLTVL.

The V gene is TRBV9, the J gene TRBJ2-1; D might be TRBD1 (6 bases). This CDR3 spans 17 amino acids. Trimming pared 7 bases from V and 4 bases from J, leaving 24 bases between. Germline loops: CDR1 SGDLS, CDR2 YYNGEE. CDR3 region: CASPLRNLWTVYNEQFF. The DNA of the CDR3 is TGTGCCAGCCCCTTGAGAAACCTCTGGACAGTTTACAATGAGCAGTTCTTC. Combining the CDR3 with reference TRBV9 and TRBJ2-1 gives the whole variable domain DSGVTQTPKHLITATGQRVTLRCSPRSGDLSVYWYQQSLDQGLQFLIQYYNGEERAKGNILERFSAQQFPDLHSELNLSSLELGDSALYFCASPLRNLWTVYNEQFFGPGTRLTVL.

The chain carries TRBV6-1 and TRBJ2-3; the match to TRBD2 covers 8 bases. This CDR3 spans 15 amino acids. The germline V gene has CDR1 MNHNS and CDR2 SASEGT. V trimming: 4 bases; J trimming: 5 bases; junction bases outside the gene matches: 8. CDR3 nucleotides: TGTGCCAGCAGTGGAGCGGGAGCCGGTAAAGATACGCAGTATTTT. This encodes CASSGAGAGKDTQYF.

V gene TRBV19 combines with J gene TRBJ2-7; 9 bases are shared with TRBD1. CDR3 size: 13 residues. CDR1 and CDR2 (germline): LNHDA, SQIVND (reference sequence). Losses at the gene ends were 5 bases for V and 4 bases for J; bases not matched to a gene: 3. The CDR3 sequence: CASSADRGYEQYF. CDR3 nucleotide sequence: TGTGCCAGTAGTGCCGACAGGGGGTACGAGCAGTACTTC.

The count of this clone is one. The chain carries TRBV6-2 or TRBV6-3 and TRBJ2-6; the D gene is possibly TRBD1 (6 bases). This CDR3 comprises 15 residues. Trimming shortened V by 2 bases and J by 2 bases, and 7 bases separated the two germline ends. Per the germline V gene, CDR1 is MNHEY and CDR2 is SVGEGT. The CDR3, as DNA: TGTGCCAGCAGTTACGACAGGCCTGGGGCCAACGTCCTGACTTTC. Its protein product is CASSYDRPGANVLTF.

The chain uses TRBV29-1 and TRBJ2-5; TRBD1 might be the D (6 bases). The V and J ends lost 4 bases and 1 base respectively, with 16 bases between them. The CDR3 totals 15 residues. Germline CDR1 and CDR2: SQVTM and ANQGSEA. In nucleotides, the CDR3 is TGCAGCGTTGCCGGGGACACAGGCCTCCAAGAGACCCAGTACTTC. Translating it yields CSVAGDTGLQETQYF.

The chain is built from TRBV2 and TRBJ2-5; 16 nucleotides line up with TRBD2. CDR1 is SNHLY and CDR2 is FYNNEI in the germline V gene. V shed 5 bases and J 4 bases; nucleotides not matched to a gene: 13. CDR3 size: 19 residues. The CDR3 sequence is CASSHPGTSGGVRGETQYF. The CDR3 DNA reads TGTGCCAGCAGTCACCCCGGGACTAGCGGGGGGGTCCGGGGAGAGACCCAGTACTTC.

The CDR3 here is CASSQDRAGGYNEQFF. The CDR3 nucleotides are TGTGCCAGCAGCCAAGATAGGGCGGGGGGATACAATGAGCAGTTCTTC. The chain recombines TRBV14 with TRBJ2-1, with 8 bases matching TRBD2. The CDR3 is 16 amino acids. V shed 0 bases and J 4 bases; nucleotides not matched to a gene: 5. CDR1 SGHDN and CDR2 FVKESK come from the germline V gene. Using reference TRBV14 and TRBJ2-1 for the parts outside the CDR3, the full variable domain is EAGVTQFPSHSVIEKGQTVTLRCDPISGHDNLYWYRRVMGKEIKFLLHFVKESKQDESGMPNNRFLAERTGGTYSTLKVQPAELEDSGVYFCASSQDRAGGYNEQFFGPGTRLTVL.

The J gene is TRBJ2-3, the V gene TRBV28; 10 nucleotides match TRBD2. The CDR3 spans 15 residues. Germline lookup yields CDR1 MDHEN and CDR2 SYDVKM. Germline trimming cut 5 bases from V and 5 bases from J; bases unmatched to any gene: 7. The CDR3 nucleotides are TGTGCCAGCAGTAAAGCGGGGGGGCGGGGAGATACGCAGTATTTT. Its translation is CASSKAGGRGDTQYF.

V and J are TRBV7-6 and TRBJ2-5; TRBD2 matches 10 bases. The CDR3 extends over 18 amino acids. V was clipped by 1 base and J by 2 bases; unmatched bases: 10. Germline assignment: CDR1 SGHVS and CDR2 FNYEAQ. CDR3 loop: CASSLVPAGGPRQETQYF. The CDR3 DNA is TGTGCCAGCAGCTTAGTTCCAGCGGGGGGGCCTCGGCAAGAGACCCAGTACTTC. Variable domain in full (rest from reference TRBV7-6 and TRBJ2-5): GAGVSQSPRYKVTKRGQDVALRCDPISGHVSLYWYRQALGQGPEFLTYFNYEAQQDKSGLPNDRFSAERPEGSISTLTIQRTEQRDSAMYRCASSLVPAGGPRQETQYFGPGTRLLVL.

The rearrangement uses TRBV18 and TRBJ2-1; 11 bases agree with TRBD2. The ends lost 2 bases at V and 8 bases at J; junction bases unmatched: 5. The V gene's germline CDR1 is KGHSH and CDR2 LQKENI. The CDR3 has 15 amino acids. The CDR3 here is CASSPETSGADEQFF. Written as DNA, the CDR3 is TGTGCCAGCTCACCAGAGACTAGCGGGGCCGATGAGCAGTTCTTC. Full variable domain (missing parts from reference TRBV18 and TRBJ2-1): NAGVMQNPRHLVRRRGQEARLRCSPMKGHSHVYWYRQLPEEGLKFMVYLQKENIIDESGMPKERFSAEFPKEGPSILRIQQVVRGDSAAYFCASSPETSGADEQFFGPGTRLTVL.

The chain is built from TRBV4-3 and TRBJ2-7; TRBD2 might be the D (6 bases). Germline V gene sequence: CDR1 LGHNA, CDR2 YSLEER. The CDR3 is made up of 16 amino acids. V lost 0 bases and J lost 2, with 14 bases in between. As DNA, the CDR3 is TGCGCCAGCAGCCAAGATGTTAGCGGAATACCCTACGAGCAGTACTTC. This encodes CASSQDVSGIPYEQYF.

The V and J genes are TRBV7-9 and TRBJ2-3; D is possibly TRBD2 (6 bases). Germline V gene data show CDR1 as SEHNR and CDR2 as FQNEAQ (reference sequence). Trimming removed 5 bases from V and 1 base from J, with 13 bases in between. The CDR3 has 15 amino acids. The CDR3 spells CASSGTSLGTDTQYF. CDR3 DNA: TGTGCCAGCAGCGGGACTTCACTAGGCACAGATACGCAGTATTTT.

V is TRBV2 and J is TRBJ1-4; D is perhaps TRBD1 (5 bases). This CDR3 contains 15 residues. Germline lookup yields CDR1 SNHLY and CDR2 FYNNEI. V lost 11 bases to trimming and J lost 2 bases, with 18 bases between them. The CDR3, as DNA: TGTGCCGGATCCTCCGGGGGTATCACTAATGAAAAACTGTTTTTT. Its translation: CAGSSGGITNEKLFF.

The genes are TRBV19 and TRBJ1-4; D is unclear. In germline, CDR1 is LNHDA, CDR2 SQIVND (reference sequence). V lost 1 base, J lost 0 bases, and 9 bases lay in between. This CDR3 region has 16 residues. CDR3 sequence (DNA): TGTGCCAGTAGTATAGCACCGGGAGCAACTAATGAAAAACTGTTTTTT. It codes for CASSIAPGATNEKLFF.

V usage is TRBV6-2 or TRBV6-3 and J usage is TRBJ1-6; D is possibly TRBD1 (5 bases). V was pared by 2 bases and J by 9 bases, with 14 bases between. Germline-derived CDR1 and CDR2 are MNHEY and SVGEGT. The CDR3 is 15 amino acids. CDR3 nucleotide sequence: TGTGCCAGCAGTTACGCGGTCGGGGGTAGTTCACCCCTCCACTTT. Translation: CASSYAVGGSSPLHF.

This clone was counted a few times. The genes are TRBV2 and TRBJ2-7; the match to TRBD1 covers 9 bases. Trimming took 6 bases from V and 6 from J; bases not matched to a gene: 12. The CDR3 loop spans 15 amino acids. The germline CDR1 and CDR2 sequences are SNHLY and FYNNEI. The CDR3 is CASRDRGYLNLEQYF. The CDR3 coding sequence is TGTGCCAGCAGGGACAGGGGCTACTTAAACCTCGAGCAGTACTTC. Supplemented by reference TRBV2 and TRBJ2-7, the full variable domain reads EPEVTQTPSHQVTQMGQEVILRCVPISNHLYFYWYRQILGQKVEFLVSFYNNEISEKSEIFDDQFSVERPDGSNFTLKIRSTKLEDSAMYFCASRDRGYLNLEQYFGPGTRLTVT.

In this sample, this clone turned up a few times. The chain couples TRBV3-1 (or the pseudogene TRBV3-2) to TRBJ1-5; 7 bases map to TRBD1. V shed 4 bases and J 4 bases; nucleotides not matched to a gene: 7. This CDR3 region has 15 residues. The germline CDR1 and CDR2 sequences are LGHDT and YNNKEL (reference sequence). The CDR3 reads CASSRTDRTNQPQHF. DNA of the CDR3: TGTGCCAGCAGCCGGACGGACAGGACGAATCAGCCCCAGCATTTT.

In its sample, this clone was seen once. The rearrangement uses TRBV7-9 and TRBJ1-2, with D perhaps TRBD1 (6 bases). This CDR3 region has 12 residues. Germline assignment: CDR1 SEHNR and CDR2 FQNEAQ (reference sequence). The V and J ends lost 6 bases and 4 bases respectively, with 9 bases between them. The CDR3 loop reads CASRGGAYGYTF. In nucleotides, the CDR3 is TGTGCCAGCAGAGGGGGGGCCTATGGCTACACCTTC.